Listed below are T cell receptor beta chains from one sample, sequenced in a study of T-cell memory formation after mild COVID-19. In TCRdb, the 5' RACE reads were re-called with MiXCR into one record per CDR3 protein. The sample lists 250,000 or so distinct CDR3 sequences, about a sixth occurring once. Sequenced material: PBMCs or a T cell subset sorted from them (not recorded which). The receptors here all came from a man aged 18 to 30 who had mild COVID-19 (a few samples of this study predate the infection). Cell type and time point are not known. CDR3s include the opening cysteine and the closing phenylalanine or tryptophan. D genes are given only for firm matches. Part of the rows lack a size; the others show once, few, many or a class for expanded clones.

J gene	V gene	clone size	D gene	CDR3 DNA	CDR3 protein
TRBJ1-2	TRBV6-5	NA	NA	TGTGCCGCGGCCGGGACTGGGTATGGCTACACCTTC	CAAAGTGYGYTF
TRBJ1-2	TRBV11-2	few	NA	TGTGCCAGCAGCTTAGATCCCGGGGATGATGGCTACACCTTC	CASSLDPGDDGYTF
TRBJ2-5	TRBV5-1	NA	NA	TGCGCCAGCAGCTTGGACCGTTTAGGGAGTGAGACCCAGTACTTC	CASSLDRLGSETQYF
TRBJ2-2	TRBV7-9	few	NA	TGTGCCAGCAACCTTTGGAACACCGGGGAGCTGTTTTTT	CASNLWNTGELFF
TRBJ1-5	TRBV7-9	many	TRBD1	TGTGCCAGCAGCTTATCGACAGGGTGGGATCAGCCCCAGCATTTT	CASSLSTGWDQPQHF
TRBJ1-3	TRBV24-1	few	NA	TGTGCCACCAGTGTGGCAAACACCATATATTTT	CATSVANTIYF
TRBJ1-6	TRBV6-5	few	NA	TGTGCCAGCAGACCGGACAGCGAAGGCTCCTATAATTCACCCCTCCACTTT	CASRPDSEGSYNSPLHF
TRBJ2-2	TRBV12-3/TRBV12-4	many	TRBD1	TGTGCCAGCAGTTTTACAGGGGGCCCCGGGGAGCTGTTTTTT	CASSFTGGPGELFF
TRBJ1-6	TRBV27	NA	NA	TGTGCCAGCAGTCCGGATTATAATTCACCCCTCCACTTT	CASSPDYNSPLHF
TRBJ2-2	TRBV29-1	few	TRBD2	TGCAGCGTTGAGGGAGGGGTGAACACCGGGGAGCTGTTTTTT	CSVEGGVNTGELFF
TRBJ2-1	TRBV7-3	many	TRBD2	TGTGCCAGCAGCAACATAGCGGGGCCTTACAATGAGCAGTTCTTC	CASSNIAGPYNEQFF
TRBJ2-1	TRBV19	NA	NA	TGTGCCAGTAGTATGTCTAGCTCCTACAATGAGCAGTTCTTC	CASSMSSSYNEQFF
TRBJ2-3	TRBV5-8	few	TRBD2	TGTGCCAGCAGCCTCGGACTAGCGGGTCTGGCGGGAGATACGCAGTATTTT	CASSLGLAGLAGDTQYF
TRBJ2-7	TRBV6-5	NA	NA	TGTGCCAGCAGTTACTCGCGAGAAGGGTACGAGCAGTACTTC	CASSYSREGYEQYF
TRBJ2-1	TRBV7-9	few	TRBD2	TGTGCCAGCAGCCCCCCGGGACTAGCGGGGAGGAATGAGCAGTTCTTC	CASSPPGLAGRNEQFF
TRBJ1-2	TRBV29-1	few	NA	TGCAGCGTTGAGTTACAAGCGGGGAACTATGGCTACACCTTC	CSVELQAGNYGYTF
TRBJ2-7	TRBV30	NA	NA	TGTGCCTGGAGTGTACTCGGCCCTGGGGGCGAGCAGTACTTC	CAWSVLGPGGEQYF
TRBJ1-5	TRBV24-1	few	NA	TGTGCCACCAGTGAGTCAGGGCGTAGCAATCAGCCCCAGCATTTT	CATSESGRSNQPQHF
TRBJ1-5	TRBV7-9	many	TRBD1	TGTGCCAGCAGCCCCCTGTTAGGACAGGGAAGCAATCAGCCCCAGCATTTT	CASSPLLGQGSNQPQHF
TRBJ1-2	TRBV10-3	many	NA	TGTGCCATCAGTGAGGGGGCTAACTATGGCTACACCTTC	CAISEGANYGYTF
TRBJ2-1	TRBV18	NA	TRBD2	TGTGCCAGCTCACCAGGCGGGGGATACGATGAGCAGTTCTTC	CASSPGGGYDEQFF
TRBJ2-3	TRBV7-3	few	NA	TGTGCCAGCAGCCGCTCTAGCGCCCGCACAGATACGCAGTATTTT	CASSRSSARTDTQYF
TRBJ1-1	TRBV6-5	few	NA	TGTGCCAGCAGTTACTCCAGGGGGAACACTGAAGCTTTCTTT	CASSYSRGNTEAFF
TRBJ1-1	TRBV20-1	NA	TRBD1	TGCAGTGCCCGCCGGGACAGCGTTAACACTGAAGCTTTCTTT	CSARRDSVNTEAFF
TRBJ1-4	TRBV4-1	NA	NA	TGCGCCAGCAGCCAAGATGGGGGGGGGTACGGTGAAAAACTGTTTTTT	CASSQDGGGYGEKLFF
TRBJ2-3	TRBV12-3/TRBV12-4	many	NA	TGTGCCAGCAGACACTGGGACTTCAGGGATACGCAGTATTTT	CASRHWDFRDTQYF
TRBJ1-2	TRBV6-5	few	NA	TGTGCCAGCACCCAGGACGGGAACTATGGCTACACCTTC	CASTQDGNYGYTF
TRBJ2-2	TRBV15	NA	NA	TGTGCCACCAGCAGACCGGACGGATACGCGAACACCGGGGAGCTGTTTTTT	CATSRPDGYANTGELFF
TRBJ2-5	TRBV7-2	once	TRBD2	TGTGCCAGCAGCCCTGTCGGGCGCGGGGGGGCAGAGACCCAGTACTTC	CASSPVGRGGAETQYF
TRBJ1-1	TRBV29-1	few	TRBD1	TGCAGCGTTGTACTTCGGGGGAGCGGACTGGACAGGGCAAACACTGAAGCTTTCTTT	CSVVLRGSGLDRANTEAFF
TRBJ1-2	TRBV6-2/TRBV6-3	few	NA	TGTGCCAGCAGTTACTTCGGATTGAGCTATGGCTACACCTTC	CASSYFGLSYGYTF
TRBJ1-1	TRBV5-1	few	TRBD1	TGCGCCAGCAGCCCTTTGGACAGGGCCACTGAAGCTTTCTTT	CASSPLDRATEAFF
TRBJ1-3	TRBV5-1	many	NA	TGCGCCAGCAGCTGGGGGGGTAGACCTGACTCTGGAAACACCATATATTTT	CASSWGGRPDSGNTIYF
TRBJ1-6	TRBV12-3/TRBV12-4	few	NA	TGTGCCAGCAGTTTTGAGAGGGAATCACCCCTCCACTTT	CASSFERESPLHF
TRBJ2-7	TRBV20-1	many	TRBD1	TGCAGTGCCCGGGACAGGATGACCTACGAGCAGTACTTC	CSARDRMTYEQYF
TRBJ2-1	TRBV2	few	NA	TGTGCCAGCAGGAGTAGGGGGAACGAGCAGTTCTTC	CASRSRGNEQFF
TRBJ1-5	TRBV24-1	NA	NA	TGTGCCACCTCGGACGTTAGCAATCAGCCCCAGCATTTT	CATSDVSNQPQHF
TRBJ2-3	TRBV27	NA	NA	TGTGCCAGCAGTTTAGGGGACAAGTACACAGATACGCAGTATTTT	CASSLGDKYTDTQYF
TRBJ2-7	TRBV19	NA	NA	TGTGCAACAGGGAGCTCCTACGAGCAGTACTTC	CATGSSYEQYF
TRBJ2-7	TRBV29-1	NA	NA	TGCAGCGTTGAAGATTGGCCTAGCTCCTACGAGCAGTACTTC	CSVEDWPSSYEQYF
TRBJ2-1	TRBV2	NA	TRBD2	TGTGCCAGCAGCGCTAGCGGGGGGGAATACAATGAGCAGTTCTTC	CASSASGGEYNEQFF
TRBJ1-1	TRBV29-1	NA	NA	TGCAGCGCGCCGGGACAGAACACTGAAGCTTTCTTT	CSAPGQNTEAFF
TRBJ2-2	TRBV20-1	NA	TRBD2	TGCAGTGCCGTAGCGGGGGGGGCGAACACCGGGGAGCTGTTTTTT	CSAVAGGANTGELFF
TRBJ1-5	TRBV4-1	NA	NA	TGCGCCAGCAGCCAAGATTTAGGGGTTTATCAGCCCCAGCATTTT	CASSQDLGVYQPQHF
TRBJ1-2	TRBV5-1	NA	TRBD1	TGCGCCAGCAGTTCACCGGGACAGGAGAATGGCTACACCTTC	CASSSPGQENGYTF
TRBJ2-7	TRBV25-1	many	NA	TGTGCCAGCAGTGAGCACGGGGGCCCAAGGTACGAGCAGTACTTC	CASSEHGGPRYEQYF
TRBJ1-1	TRBV6-2/TRBV6-3	few	TRBD1	TGTGCCAGCACCTCCGGGACAGGGGCATCCAGGACTGAAGCTTTCTTT	CASTSGTGASRTEAFF
TRBJ2-2	TRBV7-2	NA	NA	TGTGCCAGCAACCGTGGGAGCGGAAACACCGGGGAGCTGTTTTTT	CASNRGSGNTGELFF
TRBJ1-2	TRBV20-1	few	NA	TGCAGTGCCTCGGACAACGTGTCGGGCTACACCTTC	CSASDNVSGYTF
TRBJ1-2	TRBV7-2	few	TRBD1	TGTGCCAGCAGCCGAAGCCGGGACAGGGGCTATGGCTACACCTTC	CASSRSRDRGYGYTF
TRBJ2-6	TRBV10-3	few	TRBD1	TGTGCCATCCCGGCTCCCCGGGACAGCCTTGCCGGGGCCAACGTCCTGACTTTC	CAIPAPRDSLAGANVLTF
TRBJ2-7	TRBV2	few	NA	TGTGCCAGCAGTGAAGGACGGCAGTACTTC	CASSEGRQYF